This TCR beta chain was captured by sequencing in a study of cytomegalovirus exposure and HLA in healthy donors. General observations from the study: Relative to the approximately 660-donor mean, N-insertions were reportedly fewer in an Asian-associated ancestry cluster in a later analysis. Highest at DRB1 and lowest at HLA-C, TCR association rates differed among HLA loci in a later analysis. The authors assumed roughly uniform sequencing depth across donors for presence/absence analyses. About 150 TCR beta chains were listed as cytomegalovirus-associated.

This clone was detected only a few times. The antigen is undetermined. PCR employed 60 Vbeta and 13 Jbeta primers. Clones were sequenced by immunoSEQ multiplex PCR, and TCRdb holds only the in-frame ones, with some missing. The sample has over 150,000 clones, 82% seen once. Germline V lookup: CDR1 GTSNPN, CDR2 SVGIG (reference sequence). CDR3 size: 14 residues. The trim removed 0 bases at V and 5 bases at J, leaving 7 bases unmatched. The clonotype was recovered from a man between 45 and 60 years old in good health and CMV-seropositive. The V gene is TRBV30, the J gene TRBJ2-7; 7 nucleotides match TRBD2. The sample comprised PBMCs. In DNA form, the CDR3 reads TGTGCCTGGAGTGTATGGGAGGGAGGGGACGAGCAGTACTTC. Its translation is CAWSVWEGGDEQYF.